This T cell receptor beta chain was identified during a study of blood T cell repertoires in COVID-19. Study-wide background: Italy, Spain and the United States were the sources of the convalescent and acute COVID-19 samples. Sources were T cells, B-cell-depleted T cells, or PBMCs; the material itself was cDNA or gDNA.

This CDR3 comprises 15 residues. Germline V lookup: CDR1 LGHDT, CDR2 YNNKEL (reference sequence). V shed 2 bases and J shed 0 bases, with 11 bases lying between them. Measured with immunoSEQ multiplex PCR; TCRdb has only the in-frame clones, and not every one. Of a few hundred thousand clones detected, roughly 88% appear once; the ten largest clones hold under 3.5%. This chain links TRBV3-1 (or the pseudogene TRBV3-2) with TRBJ2-7, with D possibly being TRBD1 (6 bases). Sequenced material: peripheral blood. The receptor comes from a woman aged 30 to 39 with COVID-19, enrolled during active disease. The CDR3 DNA follows: TGTGCCAGCAGCCAAACTCGGGACACCTCCTACGAGCAGTACTTC. Its protein product is CASSQTRDTSYEQYF.